This T cell receptor (beta chain) was sequenced during a study of cytomegalovirus exposure and HLA in healthy donors. Study-level points and caveats: The study flagged about 150 TCR beta chains as cytomegalovirus-associated. A later analysis showed that HLA-associated TCR beta chains had undergone more clonal expansion than equally common others. As a later analysis showed, a missense DCLRE1C variant was linked to trimming of TCR beta V- and J-genes.

Regarding this clone: Its antigen is unidentified.

With 60 Vbeta and 13 Jbeta primers, the PCR was carried out. Source study methods: As a later analysis found, there were roughly 80 million unique TCR beta chains, of which 8.5 million to 14 million were shared. Sequencing used immunoSEQ multiplex PCR; TCRdb keeps in-frame clones, though not all of them. From that table come the V and J calls and clone size; the DNA was used to work out D and trimming. The table includes under 200,000 clones, roughly 79% detected once. The CDR3 has 11 amino acids. Trimming took off 6 bases at V and 4 bases at J, with 7 bases between the two ends. Germline assignment: CDR1 MNHEY and CDR2 SMNVEV (reference sequence).

The sequence was collected from a woman aged 50 to 65 in good health and CMV-seropositive. The specimen sequenced was PBMCs. The chain combines TRBV27 with TRBJ2-7, with D possibly being TRBD1 (6 bases). DNA for the CDR3: TGTGCCAGCAGCCAGGGGTACGAGCAGTACTTC. Its protein is CASSQGYEQYF.